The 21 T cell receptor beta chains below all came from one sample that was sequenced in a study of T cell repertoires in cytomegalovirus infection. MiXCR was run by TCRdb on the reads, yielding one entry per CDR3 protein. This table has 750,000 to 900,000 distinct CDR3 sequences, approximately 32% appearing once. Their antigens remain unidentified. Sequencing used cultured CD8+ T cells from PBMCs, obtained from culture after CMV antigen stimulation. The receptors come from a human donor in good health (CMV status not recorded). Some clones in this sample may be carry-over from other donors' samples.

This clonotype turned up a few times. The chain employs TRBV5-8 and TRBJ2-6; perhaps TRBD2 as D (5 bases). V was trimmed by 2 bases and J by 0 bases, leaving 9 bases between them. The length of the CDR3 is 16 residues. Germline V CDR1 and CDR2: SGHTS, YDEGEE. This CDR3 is CASSFGVLSGANVLTF. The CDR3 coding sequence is TGTGCCAGCAGCTTCGGGGTCCTCTCTGGGGCCAACGTCCTGACTTTC.

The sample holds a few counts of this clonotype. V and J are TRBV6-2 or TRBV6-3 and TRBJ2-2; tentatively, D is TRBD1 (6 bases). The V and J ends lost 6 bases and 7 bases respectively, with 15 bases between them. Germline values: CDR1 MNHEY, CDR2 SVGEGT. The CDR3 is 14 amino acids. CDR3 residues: CASRRTGNNGELFF. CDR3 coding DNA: TGTGCCAGCAGACGAACAGGGAATAACGGGGAGCTGTTTTTT.

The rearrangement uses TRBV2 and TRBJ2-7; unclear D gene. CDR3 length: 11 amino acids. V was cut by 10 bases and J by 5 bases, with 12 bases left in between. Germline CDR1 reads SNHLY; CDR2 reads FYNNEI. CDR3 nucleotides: TGTGCCACTTGGGTTCAGAACGAGCAGTACTTC. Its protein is CATWVQNEQYF.

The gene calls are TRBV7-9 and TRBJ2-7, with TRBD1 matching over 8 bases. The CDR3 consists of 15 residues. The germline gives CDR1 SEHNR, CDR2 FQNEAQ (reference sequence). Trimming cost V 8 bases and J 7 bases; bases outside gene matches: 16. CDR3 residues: CASDSSRDRTGEQYF. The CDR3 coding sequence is TGTGCCAGCGACTCCTCCCGGGACAGGACGGGGGAGCAGTACTTC.

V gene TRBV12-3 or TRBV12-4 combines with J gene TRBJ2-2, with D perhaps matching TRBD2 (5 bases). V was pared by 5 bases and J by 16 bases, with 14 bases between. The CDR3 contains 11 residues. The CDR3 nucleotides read TGTGCCAGCAGTATGTGGGGAGTCCCGTTTTTT. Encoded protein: CASSMWGVPFF.

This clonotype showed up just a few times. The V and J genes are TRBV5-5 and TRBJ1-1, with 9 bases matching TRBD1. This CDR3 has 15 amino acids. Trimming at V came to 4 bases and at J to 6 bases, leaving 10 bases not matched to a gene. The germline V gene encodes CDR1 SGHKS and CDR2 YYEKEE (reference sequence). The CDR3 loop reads CASSVTQGAGAEAFF. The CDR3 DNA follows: TGTGCCAGCAGCGTAACACAGGGGGCTGGTGCTGAAGCTTTCTTT.

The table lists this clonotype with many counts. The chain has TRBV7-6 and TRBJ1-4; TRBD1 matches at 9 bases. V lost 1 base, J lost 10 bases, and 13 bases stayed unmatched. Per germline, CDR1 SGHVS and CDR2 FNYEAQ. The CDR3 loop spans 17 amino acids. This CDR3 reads CASSLGFSGQGLGKLFF. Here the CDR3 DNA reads TGTGCCAGCAGCTTAGGATTCTCGGGACAGGGCCTTGGAAAACTGTTTTTT.

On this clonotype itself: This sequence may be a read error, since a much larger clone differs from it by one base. The DNA for the CDR3 is TGTGCCAGCAACCAGGGGATGAACACTGAAGCTTTCTTT. Its translation is CASNQGMNTEAFF. The gene calls are TRBV6-1 and TRBJ1-1; maybe TRBD1 (6 bases). Trimming cost V 7 bases and J 0 bases, with 9 bases left between them. CDR3 length equals 13 residues. The V gene's germline CDR1 is MNHNS and CDR2 SASEGT.

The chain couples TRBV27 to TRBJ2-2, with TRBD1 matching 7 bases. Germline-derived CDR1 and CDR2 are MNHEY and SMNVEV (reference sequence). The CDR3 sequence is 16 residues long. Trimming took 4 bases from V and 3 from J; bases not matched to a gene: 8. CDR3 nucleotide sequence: TGTGCCAGCAGTTCAATCGACAGGGTCGACACCGGGGAGCTGTTTTTT. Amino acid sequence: CASSSIDRVDTGELFF.

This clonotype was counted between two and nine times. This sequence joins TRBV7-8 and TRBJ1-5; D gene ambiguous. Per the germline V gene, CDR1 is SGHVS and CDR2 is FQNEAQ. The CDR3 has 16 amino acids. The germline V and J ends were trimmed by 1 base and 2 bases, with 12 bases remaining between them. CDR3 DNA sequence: TGTGCCAGCAGCTTAGTAGTAGCTGAGGGCAATCAGCCCCAGCATTTT. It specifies CASSLVVAEGNQPQHF. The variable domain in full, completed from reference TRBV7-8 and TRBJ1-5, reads GAGVSQSPRYKVAKRGQDVALRCDPISGHVSLFWYQQALGQGPEFLTYFQNEAQLDKSGLPSDRFFAERPEGSVSTLKIQRTQQEDSAVYLCASSLVVAEGNQPQHFGDGTRLSIL.

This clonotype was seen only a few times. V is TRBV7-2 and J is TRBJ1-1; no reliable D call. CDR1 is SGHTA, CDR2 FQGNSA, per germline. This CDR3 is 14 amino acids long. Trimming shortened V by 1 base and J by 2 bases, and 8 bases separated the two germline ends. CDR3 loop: CASSLVARNTEAFF. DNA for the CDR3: TGTGCCAGCAGCTTAGTAGCGAGAAACACTGAAGCTTTCTTT.

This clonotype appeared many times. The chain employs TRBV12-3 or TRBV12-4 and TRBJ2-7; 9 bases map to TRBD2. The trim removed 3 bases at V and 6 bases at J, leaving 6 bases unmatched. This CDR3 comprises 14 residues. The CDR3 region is CASSFGAGGPEQYF. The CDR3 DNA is TGTGCCAGCAGTTTTGGAGCGGGGGGACCCGAGCAGTACTTC.

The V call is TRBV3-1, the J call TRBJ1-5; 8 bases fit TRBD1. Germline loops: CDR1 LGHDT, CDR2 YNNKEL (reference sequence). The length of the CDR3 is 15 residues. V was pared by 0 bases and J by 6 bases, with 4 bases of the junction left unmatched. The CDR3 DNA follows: TGTGCCAGCAGCCAAGAGACAGGGGACGGTCAGCCCCAGCATTTT. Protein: CASSQETGDGQPQHF.

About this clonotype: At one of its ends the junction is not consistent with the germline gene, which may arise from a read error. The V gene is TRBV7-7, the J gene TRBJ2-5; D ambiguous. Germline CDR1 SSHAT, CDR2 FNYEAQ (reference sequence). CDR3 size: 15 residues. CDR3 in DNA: TGTGCTAGCAGCTTAGTGTTCAACAGCCAAGAGACCCAGTACTTC. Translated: CASSLVFNSQETQYF.

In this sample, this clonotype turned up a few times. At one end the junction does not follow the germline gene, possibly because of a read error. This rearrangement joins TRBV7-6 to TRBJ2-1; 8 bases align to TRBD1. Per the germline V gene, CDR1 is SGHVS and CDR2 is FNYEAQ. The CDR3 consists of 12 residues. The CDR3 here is CASSLGQGATLF. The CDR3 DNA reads TGTGCCAGCAGCTTAGGGCAGGGGGCCACGCTCTTC.

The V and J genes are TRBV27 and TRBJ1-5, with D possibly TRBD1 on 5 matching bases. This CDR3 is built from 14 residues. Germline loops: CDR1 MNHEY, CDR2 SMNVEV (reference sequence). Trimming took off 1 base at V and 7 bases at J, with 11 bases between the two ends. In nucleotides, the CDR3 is TGTGCCAGCAGTTTATACCGGGGGAGCCAGCCCCAGCATTTT. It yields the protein CASSLYRGSQPQHF.

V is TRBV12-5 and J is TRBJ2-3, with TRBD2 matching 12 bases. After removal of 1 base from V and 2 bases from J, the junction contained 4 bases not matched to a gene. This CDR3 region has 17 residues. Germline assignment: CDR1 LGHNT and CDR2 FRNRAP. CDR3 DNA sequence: TGTGCTAGTGGTTTGGCTAGCGGGGGGGACGACACAGATACGCAGTATTTT. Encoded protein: CASGLASGGDDTDTQYF.

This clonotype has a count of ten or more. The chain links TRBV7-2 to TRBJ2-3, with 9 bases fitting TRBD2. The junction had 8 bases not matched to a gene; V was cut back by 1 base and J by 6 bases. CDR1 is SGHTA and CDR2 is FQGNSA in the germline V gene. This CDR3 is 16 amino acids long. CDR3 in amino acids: CASSLERGLAGDTQYF. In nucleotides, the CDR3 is TGTGCCAGCAGCTTAGAGAGGGGACTAGCAGGGGATACGCAGTATTTT.

CDR3 protein: CASSVGKVGELFF. DNA of the CDR3: TGTGCCAGCAGCGTAGGAAAGGTCGGGGAGCTGTTTTTT. The chain is built from TRBV9 and TRBJ2-2; no reliable D call. V lost 0 bases to trimming and J lost 7 bases, with 7 bases between them. Germline CDR1 SGDLS, CDR2 YYNGEE. CDR3 size: 13 residues.

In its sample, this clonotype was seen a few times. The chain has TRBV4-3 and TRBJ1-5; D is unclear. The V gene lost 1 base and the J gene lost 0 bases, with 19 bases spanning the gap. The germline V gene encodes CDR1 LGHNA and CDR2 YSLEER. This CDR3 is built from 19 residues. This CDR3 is CASSQVWDPNLYSNQPQHF. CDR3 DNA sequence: TGCGCCAGCAGCCAAGTGTGGGATCCCAACCTTTATAGCAATCAGCCCCAGCATTTT.

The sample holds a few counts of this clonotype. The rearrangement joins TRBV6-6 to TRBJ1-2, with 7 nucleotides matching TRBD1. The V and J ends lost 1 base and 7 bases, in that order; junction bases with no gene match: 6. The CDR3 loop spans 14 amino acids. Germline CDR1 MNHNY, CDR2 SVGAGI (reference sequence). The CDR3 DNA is TGTGCCAGCAGTTACTTCGGACAGGCTCTTGGCTACACCTTC. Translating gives CASSYFGQALGYTF.